One sample yielded the 27 T cell receptor beta chains listed below, sequenced in a study of T cells after yellow fever vaccination. A single record per CDR3 protein comes from TCRdb applying MiXCR to the 5' RACE reads. The sample carries around 320,000 distinct CDR3 sequences, around 10% recorded once. The sample consisted of CD4+ T cells sorted from PBMCs, taken 5 days after the yellow fever booster vaccination. The receptor set was obtained from a man aged 18 to 30 who received the YFV17D yellow fever vaccine.

The chain combines TRBV7-9 with TRBJ1-5, with 7 bases that match TRBD1. J gave up 5 bases and V 3 bases, and 1 base lay outside the gene matches. There are 13 residues in the CDR3. CDR1 and CDR2 from the germline V gene are SEHNR and FQNEAQ (reference sequence). CDR3 DNA: TGTGCCAGCAGCTTTCAGGGGGATCAGCCCCAGCATTTT. This encodes CASSFQGDQPQHF.

This chain connects TRBV12-3 or TRBV12-4 to TRBJ2-1; TRBD1 matches at 8 bases. This CDR3 region has 15 residues. V gave up 2 bases and J gave up 7 bases; unmatched junction bases: 7. CDR3 sequence (DNA): TGTGCCAGCAGTTTAAATTGGGACAGGCGAAATGAGCAGTTCTTC. As protein: CASSLNWDRRNEQFF.

V is TRBV19 and J is TRBJ2-5; a possible D gene is TRBD2 (7 bases). Germline CDR1 reads LNHDA; CDR2 reads SQIVND (reference sequence). V lost 3 bases and J lost 2, with 13 bases in between. The CDR3 consists of 15 residues. The CDR3 here is CASSIGGATQETQYF. DNA for the CDR3: TGTGCCAGTAGTATTGGGGGGGCTACACAAGAGACCCAGTACTTC.

This chain uses TRBV10-3 with TRBJ1-2; TRBD1 aligns across 9 bases. Germline CDR1 ENHRY, CDR2 SYGVKD. With V trimmed by 4 bases and J by 2 bases, 8 bases remained unmatched. This CDR3 has 16 residues. CDR3 nucleotides: TGTGCCATCAGTGGGTCGACAGGGGGTGCGAACTATGGCTACACCTTC. It yields the protein CAISGSTGGANYGYTF.

In this sample, this clonotype turned up a few times. This chain links TRBV9 with TRBJ1-1, with 12 nucleotides matching TRBD1. Looked up from germline, CDR1 is SGDLS and CDR2 is YYNGEE. The CDR3 length is 17 residues. V gave up 2 bases and J gave up 0 bases; unmatched junction bases: 5. The CDR3 nucleotides read TGTGCCAGCAGCGTCGGGACAGGGGGCTTCATGAACACTGAAGCTTTCTTT. This translates into CASSVGTGGFMNTEAFF.

This clonotype turned up a few times. The V call is TRBV6-1, the J call TRBJ2-1, with D hard to call. The CDR3 extends over 13 amino acids. The V end lost 4 bases, the J end lost 10 bases, and 14 bases lay between the germline ends. In germline, CDR1 is MNHNS, CDR2 SASEGT. The CDR3 sequence: CASSARINWEQFF. The DNA for the CDR3 is TGTGCCAGCAGTGCCCGGATTAATTGGGAGCAGTTCTTC.

The chain recombines TRBV4-1 with TRBJ1-5, with D possibly being TRBD1 (5 bases). Germline values: CDR1 MGHRA, CDR2 YSYEKL. The CDR3 is 19 residues long. Trimming stripped 1 base from V and 4 bases from J, with 23 bases between. CDR3 DNA: TGCGCCAGCAGCCAAGCGATGCAGGGACTCGACCGACCGAATCAGCCCCAGCATTTT. This codes for CASSQAMQGLDRPNQPQHF.

The chain recombines TRBV20-1 with TRBJ1-2; TRBD1 might be the D (6 bases). V lost 5 bases to trimming and J lost 5 bases, with 12 bases between them. Germline loops: CDR1 DFQATT, CDR2 SNEGSKA (reference sequence). The CDR3 extends over 12 amino acids. The CDR3 loop reads CSALQGTYGYTF. CDR3 nucleotides: TGCAGTGCTTTACAGGGAACTTATGGCTACACCTTC.

This clonotype has a count of ten or more. Here the CDR3 DNA reads TGCGCCAGCAGCCGCGGCGGGGGGCTCAATGAGCAGTTCTTC. Its translation is CASSRGGGLNEQFF. The chain has TRBV4-3 and TRBJ2-1; TRBD2 matches at 8 bases. CDR1 is LGHNA and CDR2 is YSLEER in the germline V gene. V lost 4 bases, J lost 6 bases, and 5 bases stayed unmatched. The CDR3 loop spans 14 amino acids.

This clonotype was recorded a few times. This chain joins TRBV25-1 and TRBJ2-5; D is perhaps TRBD2 (6 bases). The CDR3 is 15 amino acids. CDR1 is MGHDK and CDR2 is SYGVNS in the germline V gene. V lost 1 base to trimming and J lost 1 base, with 10 bases between them. The DNA of the CDR3 is TGTGCCAGCAGTGAATCGGCGGGGACCCAAGAGACCCAGTACTTC. This translates into CASSESAGTQETQYF.

The table lists this clonotype with a few counts. The chain has TRBV27 and TRBJ1-1, with a weak D call TRBD1 (6 bases). With 10 bases removed from V and 1 base from J, the gap between germline ends came to 13 bases. From germline, CDR1 is MNHEY and CDR2 SMNVEV (reference sequence). There are 13 residues in the CDR3. CDR3 coding DNA: TGTGCCACCAGGGGAACGGCGAACACTGAAGCTTTCTTT. The encoded protein is CATRGTANTEAFF.

This clonotype showed up just a few times. The chain uses TRBV24-1 and TRBJ2-3; D remains ambiguous. Looked up from germline, CDR1 is KGHDR and CDR2 is SFDVKD. V dropped 3 bases and J dropped 0 bases, with 6 bases sitting between them. The CDR3 sequence is 14 residues long. The CDR3: CATSDKLSTDTQYF. For the CDR3, the DNA is TGTGCCACCAGTGATAAACTGAGCACAGATACGCAGTATTTT.

This clonotype has at least ten counts. The gene calls are TRBV29-1 and TRBJ2-5; 8 bases align to TRBD2. Germline V gene sequence: CDR1 SQVTM, CDR2 ANQGSEA. Trimming removed 7 bases from V and 3 bases from J; junction bases left unmatched: 4. The CDR3 is 12 residues long. The CDR3: CSAGGAKETQYF. CDR3 coding DNA: TGCAGCGCGGGGGGGGCGAAAGAGACCCAGTACTTC.

This clonotype has ten or more counts. The chain combines TRBV7-9 with TRBJ2-5; 8 bases are a match to TRBD1. Trimming cost V 10 bases and J 4 bases; bases outside gene matches: 2. The CDR3 runs 11 residues. The germline V gene has CDR1 SEHNR and CDR2 FQNEAQ (reference sequence). CDR3 in amino acids: CAMQGAETQYF. Here the CDR3 DNA reads TGTGCCATGCAGGGGGCAGAGACCCAGTACTTC. The variable domain in full, with the rest retrieved from reference TRBV7-9 and TRBJ2-5, is DTGVSQNPRHKITKRGQNVTFRCDPISEHNRLYWYRQTLGQGPEFLTYFQNEAQLEKSRLLSDRFSAERPKGSFSTLEIQRTEQGDSAMYLCAMQGAETQYFGPGTRLLVL.

This chain joins TRBV27 and TRBJ2-6, with D possibly matching TRBD2 (5 bases). CDR1 is MNHEY, CDR2 SMNVEV, per germline (reference sequence). This CDR3 region has 17 residues. Trimming removed 5 bases at V and 4 bases at J, with 18 bases between. The CDR3 region has the DNA TGTGCCAGCAGTCCCCTAGCTCGGCTCATGGGGGCCAACGTCCTGACTTTC. Translation gives CASSPLARLMGANVLTF.

There are a few counts of this clonotype. The chain couples TRBV9 to TRBJ2-4; D gene ambiguous. Trimming removed 0 bases at V and 0 bases at J, with 7 bases between. This CDR3 is 15 amino acids long. CDR1 SGDLS and CDR2 YYNGEE come from the germline V gene. For the CDR3, the DNA is TGTGCCAGCAGCGTAGCTGGGGTAGCCAAAAACATTCAGTACTTC. Its translation is CASSVAGVAKNIQYF.

This clonotype was detected ten times or more. The CDR3 region has the DNA TGTGCCAGCAGCCGCAAACAGCGGGGGGCCGACGAGCAGTACTTC. Translating it yields CASSRKQRGADEQYF. The chain couples TRBV5-4 to TRBJ2-7; 9 nucleotides match TRBD2. Looked up from germline, CDR1 is SGHNT and CDR2 is YYREEE (reference sequence). This CDR3 is built from 15 residues. The ends lost 4 bases at V and 5 bases at J; junction bases unmatched: 10.

In its sample, this clonotype was seen a few times. The rearrangement joins TRBV18 to TRBJ2-7, with a tentative D call TRBD2 (6 bases). Germline assignment: CDR1 KGHSH and CDR2 LQKENI. The CDR3 totals 15 residues. With 0 bases removed from V and 3 bases from J, the gap between germline ends came to 12 bases. CDR3 DNA: TGTGCCAGCTCACCACCCGGGAGCGGAGGCTACGAGCAGTACTTC. Translated: CASSPPGSGGYEQYF.

This clonotype was seen ten or more times. This chain links TRBV20-1 with TRBJ2-1; 9 bases map to TRBD2. Germline loops: CDR1 DFQATT, CDR2 SNEGSKA (reference sequence). The CDR3 runs 14 residues. V shed 6 bases and J 9 bases; nucleotides not matched to a gene: 12. CDR3 sequence reads: CSAPPRTSDAEQFF. CDR3 coding DNA: TGCAGTGCCCCTCCGAGGACTAGCGATGCTGAGCAGTTCTTC.

This clonotype was counted many times. CDR3 DNA: TGTGCCAGCAGCCAGTACCGGCAGGGGTTATGGACAGATACGCAGTATTTT. Translation: CASSQYRQGLWTDTQYF. The chain is built from TRBV4-2 and TRBJ2-3; D might be TRBD1 (6 bases). The CDR3 contains 17 residues. CDR1 is LGHNA, CDR2 YNFKEQ, per germline. V was cut by 3 bases and J by 3 bases, with 19 bases left in between.

The sample holds a few counts of this clonotype. The J gene is TRBJ2-7, the V gene TRBV5-1; D perhaps matches TRBD1 (6 bases). V lost 4 bases, J lost 6 bases, and 14 bases lay in between. Germline values: CDR1 SGHRS, CDR2 YFSETQ. CDR3 length: 13 amino acids. CDR3 sequence: CASSEYQGSEQYV. DNA for the CDR3: TGCGCCAGCAGCGAATACCAGGGGAGCGAGCAGTACGTC.

In its sample, this clonotype was seen many times. The chain carries TRBV2 and TRBJ2-5, with D unclear. The CDR3 covers 13 residues. Germline V CDR1 and CDR2: SNHLY, FYNNEI. The V end lost 3 bases, the J end lost 2 bases, and 7 bases lay between the germline ends. The CDR3: CASSDNGQETQYF. For the CDR3, the DNA is TGTGCCAGCAGTGACAACGGACAAGAGACCCAGTACTTC.

In its sample, this clonotype was seen a few times. This chain connects TRBV5-1 to TRBJ2-5; D is uncertain. Trimming stripped 4 bases from V and 1 base from J, with 8 bases between. The CDR3 extends over 13 amino acids. In germline, CDR1 is SGHRS, CDR2 YFSETQ. The CDR3 loop is CASSEQIQETQYF. For the CDR3, the DNA is TGCGCCAGCAGCGAACAAATCCAAGAGACCCAGTACTTC.

This clonotype was counted a few times. This sequence joins TRBV20-1 and TRBJ1-5; 7 bases fit TRBD1. CDR3 size: 13 residues. The germline V gene has CDR1 DFQATT and CDR2 SNEGSKA (reference sequence). With 6 bases clipped from V and 2 bases from J, the junction kept 4 bases outside the gene matches. The CDR3 protein is CSAQGGGNQPQHF. CDR3 nucleotides: TGCAGTGCCCAGGGGGGTGGCAATCAGCCCCAGCATTTT.

CDR3 sequence reads: CASSRLTGDEAFF. DNA of the CDR3: TGTGCCAGCAGCCGACTGACAGGAGACGAAGCTTTCTTT. The chain has TRBV7-9 and TRBJ1-1; weak D call: TRBD1 (6 bases). CDR3 size: 13 residues. Per the germline V gene, CDR1 is SEHNR and CDR2 is FQNEAQ (reference sequence). V gave up 5 bases and J gave up 8 bases, with 15 bases separating them.

The table lists this clonotype with many counts. V is TRBV24-1 and J is TRBJ1-5; no firm D call. From germline, CDR1 is KGHDR and CDR2 SFDVKD. This CDR3 has 13 amino acids. Trimming took 4 bases from V and 1 from J, leaving 4 bases between them. In DNA, the CDR3 is TGTGCCACCAGTGAAAGAAGCAATCAGCCCCAGCATTTT. Its translation is CATSERSNQPQHF.

There are many counts of this clonotype. J is TRBJ1-3 and V is TRBV21-1. TRBV21-1 is a documented pseudogene. CDR3 size: 13 residues. The DNA for the CDR3 is TGTGCCAGCAGCAAAAAACAGGGAAACACCATATATTTT. It yields the protein CASSKKQGNTIYF.